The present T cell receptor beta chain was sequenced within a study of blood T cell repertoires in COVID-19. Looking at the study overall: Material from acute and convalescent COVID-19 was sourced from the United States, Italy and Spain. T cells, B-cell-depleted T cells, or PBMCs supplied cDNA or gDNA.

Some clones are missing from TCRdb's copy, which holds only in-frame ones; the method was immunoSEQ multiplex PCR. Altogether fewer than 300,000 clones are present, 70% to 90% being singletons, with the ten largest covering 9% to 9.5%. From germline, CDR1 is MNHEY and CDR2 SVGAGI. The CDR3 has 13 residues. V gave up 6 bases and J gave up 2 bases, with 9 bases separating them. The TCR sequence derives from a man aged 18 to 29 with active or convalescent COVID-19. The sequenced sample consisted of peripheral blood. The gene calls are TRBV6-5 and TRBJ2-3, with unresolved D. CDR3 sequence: CASSPSYTDTQYF. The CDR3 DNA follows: TGTGCCAGCAGCCCCTCTTACACAGATACGCAGTATTTT.